The 14 T cell receptor beta chains in this list originate from one sample, sequenced in a study of shared clonotypes between healthy human individuals. Sequencing was performed with immunoSEQ multiplex PCR; in TCRdb, only in-frame clones are kept and a portion is missing. The table includes over 2,000,000 clones, about 93% detected once. Terminally differentiated effector memory CD45RA+ cells were left out of the naive CD8 fraction, which was CD45RO-negative and positively selected for CCR7. Sequencing used naive CD8+ T cells from PBMCs. The source is a man younger than 35 in good health. Some clones in this sample may be carry-over from other donors' samples.

The gene calls are TRBV5-1 and TRBJ2-3; 10 positions agree with TRBD1. The CDR3 contains 21 residues. Germline CDR1 is SGHRS and CDR2 is YFSETQ. V gave up 3 bases and J gave up 2 bases; unmatched junction bases: 21. The CDR3 loop reads CASSWDRDRGPVVGLTDTQYF. CDR3 nucleotide sequence: TGCGCCAGCAGCTGGGACCGGGACAGGGGCCCTGTTGTTGGGCTCACAGATACGCAGTATTTT. Drawing the rest from reference TRBV5-1 and TRBJ2-3, the complete variable domain is KAGVTQTPRYLIKTRGQQVTLSCSPISGHRSVSWYQQTPGQGLQFLFEYFSETQRNKGNFPGRFSGRQFSNSRSEMNVSTLELGDSALYLCASSWDRDRGPVVGLTDTQYFGPGTRLTVL.

The chain employs TRBV11-2 and TRBJ1-5; D is ambiguous. Trimming took off 0 bases at V and 7 bases at J, with 7 bases between the two ends. The germline V gene has CDR1 SGHAT and CDR2 FQNNGV. The CDR3 runs 13 residues. As DNA, the CDR3 is TGTGCCAGCAGCTTAGAGATAGGACAGCCCCAGCATTTT. Amino acid sequence: CASSLEIGQPQHF.

This chain links TRBV6-6 with TRBJ2-7; perhaps TRBD1 as D (6 bases). The germline V gene encodes CDR1 MNHNY and CDR2 SVGAGI (reference sequence). This CDR3 comprises 14 residues. V lost 3 bases and J 3 bases, leaving 12 bases between the germline ends. Here the CDR3 DNA reads TGTGCCAGCAGTTATGAGGACAGCGGCTACGAGCAGTACTTC. It is translated as CASSYEDSGYEQYF.

The table lists this clone with a count of one. V is TRBV6-1 and J is TRBJ1-1; tentative D call: TRBD1 (6 bases). V lost 6 bases and J lost 8, with 16 bases in between. Germline-derived CDR1 and CDR2 are MNHNS and SASEGT. The CDR3 extends over 13 amino acids. In DNA form, the CDR3 reads TGTGCCAGCAGACCAGGACAGTCCCGAGAAGCTTTCTTT. Encoded protein: CASRPGQSREAFF.

The chain is built from TRBV6-1 and TRBJ2-7, with a tentative D call TRBD1 (6 bases). CDR3 length: 14 residues. Germline V lookup: CDR1 MNHNS, CDR2 SASEGT. Between the trimmed V and J ends, which lost 7 bases and 0 bases, there was a span of 13 bases. The CDR3 DNA reads TGTGCCAGCACCGGAAGGGGGTACTCCTACGAGCAGTACTTC. This encodes CASTGRGYSYEQYF.

V gene TRBV6-1 combines with J gene TRBJ2-7; possibly TRBD2 for D (6 bases). The length of the CDR3 is 11 residues. The V gene lost 7 bases and the J gene lost 3 bases, with 7 bases spanning the gap. Germline CDR1 MNHNS, CDR2 SASEGT. Written as DNA, the CDR3 is TGTGCCAGCATGGGGGGCTACGAGCAGTACTTC. Its translation is CASMGGYEQYF.

DNA of the CDR3: TGTGCCAGCAGCGTAGCTACGGCGGGAGTACCCTACAATGAGCAGTTCTTC. Protein product: CASSVATAGVPYNEQFF. The chain carries TRBV9 and TRBJ2-1; 7 nucleotides match TRBD2. The ends lost 0 bases at V and 2 bases at J; junction bases unmatched: 8. The CDR3 covers 17 residues. Germline assignment: CDR1 SGDLS and CDR2 YYNGEE.

This clone occurred once. CDR3 sequence: CASSQTGINYGYTF. Written as DNA, the CDR3 is TGTGCCAGCAGCCAGACAGGGATTAACTATGGCTACACCTTC. The chain joins TRBV11-2 to TRBJ1-2, with 7 bases lining up with TRBD1. Germline V gene sequence: CDR1 SGHAT, CDR2 FQNNGV. The CDR3 contains 14 residues. Trimming removed 5 bases from V and 1 base from J; junction bases left unmatched: 4. Based on the CDR3 plus reference TRBV11-2 and TRBJ1-2, the full variable domain is EAGVAQSPRYKIIEKRQSVAFWCNPISGHATLYWYQQILGQGPKLLIQFQNNGVVDDSQLPKDRFSAERLKGVDSTLKIQPAKLEDSAVYLCASSQTGINYGYTFGSGTRLTVV.

This clone came up once. The gene calls are TRBV5-1 and TRBJ2-7, with D perhaps TRBD1 (6 bases). The V end lost 3 bases, the J end lost 5 bases, and 15 bases lay between the germline ends. This CDR3 has 14 residues. Per germline, CDR1 SGHRS and CDR2 YFSETQ. The CDR3: CASSYLSQGHEQYF. The CDR3 nucleotides are TGCGCCAGCAGCTACTTGTCACAGGGCCACGAGCAGTACTTC.

The chain has TRBV7-2 and TRBJ1-5, with a tentative D call TRBD1 (5 bases). Germline V gives CDR1 SGHTA, CDR2 FQGNSA. This CDR3 has 14 residues. V gave up 5 bases and J gave up 5 bases, with 13 bases separating them. The CDR3 DNA is TGTGCCAGCAGCCTTTGGGGGGTGGATCAGCCCCAGCATTTT. Protein: CASSLWGVDQPQHF.

The chain carries TRBV9 and TRBJ1-3; 7 positions match TRBD1. V trimming: 3 bases; J trimming: 0 bases; junction bases outside the gene matches: 9. Germline V gene lookup returns CDR1 SGDLS and CDR2 YYNGEE. The CDR3 covers 17 residues. The CDR3 here is CASSGYRGESSGNTIYF. The CDR3 DNA reads as TGTGCCAGCAGCGGATACAGGGGAGAGAGCTCTGGAAACACCATATATTTT.

The genes are TRBV9 and TRBJ2-1; TRBD1 matches at 7 bases. This CDR3 contains 14 residues. CDR1 is SGDLS and CDR2 is YYNGEE in the germline V gene. V shed 3 bases, J shed 8 bases, and the junction held 8 bases outside the gene matches. CDR3: CASSEVIRGYEQFF. In nucleotides, the CDR3 is TGTGCCAGCAGCGAGGTGATCAGGGGGTATGAGCAGTTCTTC. Looking up the rest from reference TRBV9 and TRBJ2-1 gives the full variable domain: DSGVTQTPKHLITATGQRVTLRCSPRSGDLSVYWYQQSLDQGLQFLIQYYNGEERAKGNILERFSAQQFPDLHSELNLSSLELGDSALYFCASSEVIRGYEQFFGPGTRLTVL.

In its sample, this clone was seen once. This chain joins TRBV7-6 and TRBJ2-1; possibly TRBD2 for D (6 bases). The germline V and J ends were trimmed by 1 base and 4 bases, with 17 bases remaining between them. Germline V gene sequence: CDR1 SGHVS, CDR2 FNYEAQ. This CDR3 region has 17 residues. CDR3 nucleotide sequence: TGTGCCAGCAGCTTAGAAGCCGGGAGTCGAGGGTACAATGAGCAGTTCTTC. This codes for CASSLEAGSRGYNEQFF.

The V call is TRBV19, the J call TRBJ2-1, with D hard to call. Trimming removed 3 bases from V and 3 bases from J, with 6 bases in between. From germline, CDR1 is LNHDA and CDR2 SQIVND (reference sequence). The CDR3 has 13 amino acids. CDR3 bases: TGTGCCAGTAGTATGTCAATCTACAATGAGCAGTTCTTC. It is translated as CASSMSIYNEQFF. Based on the CDR3 plus reference TRBV19 and TRBJ2-1, the full variable domain is DGGITQSPKYLFRKEGQNVTLSCEQNLNHDAMYWYRQDPGQGLRLIYYSQIVNDFQKGDIAEGYSVSREKKESFPLTVTSAQKNPTAFYLCASSMSIYNEQFFGPGTRLTVL.